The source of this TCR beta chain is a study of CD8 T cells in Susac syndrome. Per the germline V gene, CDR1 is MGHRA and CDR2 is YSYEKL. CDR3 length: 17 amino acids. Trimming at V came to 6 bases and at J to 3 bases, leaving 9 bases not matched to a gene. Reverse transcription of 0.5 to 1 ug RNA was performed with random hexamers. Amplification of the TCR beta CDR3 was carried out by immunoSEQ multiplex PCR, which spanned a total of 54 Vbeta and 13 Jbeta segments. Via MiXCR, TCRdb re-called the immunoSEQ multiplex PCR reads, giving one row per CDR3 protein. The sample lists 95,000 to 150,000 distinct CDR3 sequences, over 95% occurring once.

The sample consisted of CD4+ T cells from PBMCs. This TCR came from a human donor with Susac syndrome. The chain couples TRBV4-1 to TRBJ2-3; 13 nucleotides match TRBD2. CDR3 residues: CASRSGGLAGVTDTQYF. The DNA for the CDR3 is TGCGCCAGCAGGAGCGGCGGACTAGCGGGAGTAACAGATACGCAGTATTTT.